This entry lists 21 T cell receptor beta chains sequenced from one sample in a study of blood T cells in healthy people across ages. Through a sample-barcoded 5' primer and a J-beta primer mix, a second PCR was run for 7 to 11 cycles. TCRdb recomputed calls from the 5' RACE reads with MiXCR, one row per CDR3 protein. The sample has some 710,000 distinct CDR3 sequences; approximately 21% are singletons. Sequencing was carried out using blood. Receptors originate from a man between 70 and 80 years old in good health.

This clonotype was seen more than once but under ten times. V usage is TRBV28 and J usage is TRBJ1-6; unclear D gene. The CDR3 length is 12 residues. The germline CDR1 and CDR2 sequences are MDHEN and SYDVKM. The V and J ends lost 3 bases and 9 bases respectively, with 6 bases between them. CDR3 nucleotides: TGTGCCAGCAGTTTCCTGGGTTCACCCCTCCACTTT. Protein sequence: CASSFLGSPLHF.

This clonotype was seen only once. The V call is TRBV20-1, the J call TRBJ2-5; possibly TRBD2 for D (5 bases). The germline V gene has CDR1 DFQATT and CDR2 SNEGSKA (reference sequence). V lost 3 bases and J lost 5, with 13 bases in between. This CDR3 comprises 13 residues. In DNA form, the CDR3 reads TGCAGTGCTAGTAGAGGGCGCGGGGAGACCCAGTACTTC. This encodes CSASRGRGETQYF.

V is TRBV12-3 or TRBV12-4 and J is TRBJ2-1; possibly TRBD1 for D (6 bases). The CDR3 totals 12 residues. V was clipped by 7 bases and J by 7 bases, with 11 bases between them. The CDR3 coding sequence is TGTGCCAGCACTCAGGGGTGGAATGAGCAGTTCTTC. It specifies CASTQGWNEQFF.

In DNA, the CDR3 is TGTGCCAGCAGTCCTGAGAGGGGGAGAACCGAGCAGTACGTC. This translates into CASSPERGRTEQYV. V usage is TRBV6-6 and J usage is TRBJ2-7; possible D gene TRBD1, 6 bases. The length of the CDR3 is 14 residues. Germline lookup yields CDR1 MNHNY and CDR2 SVGAGI (reference sequence). Between the trimmed V and J ends, which lost 5 bases and 6 bases, there was a span of 17 bases.

V is TRBV14 and J is TRBJ2-1, with D unresolved. The tail of the sequence fits TRBJ2-7 better, so the J call may be wrong. The CDR3 is 14 residues long. Germline V lookup: CDR1 SGHDN, CDR2 FVKESK. As DNA, the CDR3 is TGTGCCAGCAGCTACGAGGCCATGGGTGACGAGCAGTACTTC. Amino acids: CASSYEAMGDEQYF.

In this sample, this clonotype turned up a few times. The chain is built from TRBV9 and TRBJ2-5; D is unclear. The J call is uncertain, as TRBJ2-1 better fits the DNA end. From germline, CDR1 is SGDLS and CDR2 YYNGEE. The CDR3 contains 13 residues. The CDR3 region has the DNA TGTGCCAGCAGCGACCTGAACAGAAATGAGCAGTTCTTC. Translated, it gives CASSDLNRNEQFF.

This clonotype was detected only a few times. J is TRBJ2-5 and V is TRBV5-1, with 13 bases fitting TRBD2. V shed 4 bases and J 1 base; nucleotides not matched to a gene: 7. CDR1 and CDR2 (germline): SGHRS, YFSETQ. The CDR3 extends over 17 amino acids. This CDR3 is CASSPRTSGGPQETQYF. CDR3 DNA sequence: TGCGCCAGCAGCCCACGGACTAGCGGGGGTCCCCAAGAGACCCAGTACTTC.

This clonotype was picked up many times. J is TRBJ1-3 and V is TRBV12-3 or TRBV12-4; 7 positions agree with TRBD1. V gave up 6 bases and J gave up 4 bases; unmatched junction bases: 6. This CDR3 has 14 residues. The CDR3 here is CASRETGAGNTIYF. The CDR3 DNA reads as TGTGCCAGCAGAGAAACAGGGGCCGGAAACACCATATATTTT.

This clonotype was observed once. The chain joins TRBV12-3 or TRBV12-4 to TRBJ2-5; 14 positions agree with TRBD2. The J segment lost 3 bases and the V segment lost 6 bases, leaving 6 bases of the junction unmatched. The CDR3 sequence is 16 residues long. CDR3 residues: CASRPWTSGGKETQYF. Here the CDR3 DNA reads TGTGCCAGCAGGCCATGGACTAGCGGGGGGAAAGAGACCCAGTACTTC.

This clonotype appeared many times. The rearrangement links TRBV4-1 to TRBJ2-1; TRBD2 matches at 14 bases. The CDR3 is made up of 17 amino acids. Per the germline V gene, CDR1 is MGHRA and CDR2 is YSYEKL. V lost 0 bases and J lost 7; bases outside the gene matches: 5. This CDR3 reads CASSQDQTSGRGNEQFF. The CDR3 DNA reads as TGCGCCAGCAGCCAAGATCAGACTAGCGGGAGGGGGAATGAGCAGTTCTTC.

This clonotype was observed a handful of times. V gene TRBV20-1 combines with J gene TRBJ2-5; D gene uncertain. Matching the DNA end better, TRBJ2-7 makes the J call doubtful. CDR1 is DFQATT and CDR2 is SNEGSKA in the germline V gene (reference sequence). The CDR3 spans 13 residues. Here the CDR3 reads CSARESAAYEQYF. CDR3 coding DNA: TGCAGTGCTAGAGAGTCGGCTGCCTACGAGCAGTACTTC.

This rearrangement joins TRBV3-1 to TRBJ1-4; D possibly corresponds to TRBD1 (6 bases). From germline, CDR1 is LGHDT and CDR2 YNNKEL (reference sequence). The CDR3 contains 15 residues. V gave up 0 bases and J gave up 11 bases, with 16 bases separating them. CDR3: CASSQDWGGSLKLFF. CDR3 DNA: TGTGCCAGCAGCCAAGATTGGGGGGGCTCGTTGAAACTGTTTTTT.

This clonotype was seen repeatedly, ten times or more. The genes are TRBV5-1 and TRBJ1-6; 7 nucleotides agree with TRBD1. Per the germline V gene, CDR1 is SGHRS and CDR2 is YFSETQ. The CDR3 has 14 amino acids. Trimming at V came to 2 bases and at J to 7 bases, leaving 3 bases not matched to a gene. The chain's CDR3 is CASSFGTANSPLHF. Here the CDR3 DNA reads TGCGCCAGCAGCTTCGGGACAGCGAATTCACCCCTCCACTTT.

This clonotype has only a few counts. The chain is built from TRBV10-2 and TRBJ2-1; TRBD2 matches 12 bases. V trimming: 4 bases; J trimming: 11 bases; junction bases outside the gene matches: 12. The CDR3 covers 16 residues. Germline lookup yields CDR1 WSHSY and CDR2 SAAADI. CDR3 bases: TGCGCCAGCAGTGCCCCTTCTAGCGGGGGGGCCGGTCAGCAGTTCTTC. Encoded protein: CASSAPSSGGAGQQFF.

This clonotype was observed a few times. The V call is TRBV3-1, the J call TRBJ2-7, with D tentatively TRBD1 (6 bases). Trimming shortened V by 5 bases and J by 5 bases, and 16 bases separated the two germline ends. There are 14 residues in the CDR3. Per the germline V gene, CDR1 is LGHDT and CDR2 is YNNKEL (reference sequence). The CDR3 DNA reads as TGTGCCAGCAGCTTTACAGGGTTGTCTAACGAGCAGTACTTC. The encoded protein is CASSFTGLSNEQYF.

CDR3 in amino acids: CAIKTSGPSSYEQYF. The CDR3 DNA is TGTGCCATCAAGACTAGCGGGCCCAGCTCCTACGAGCAGTACTTC. The chain recombines TRBV10-3 with TRBJ2-7; 10 nucleotides line up with TRBD2. V gave up 7 bases and J gave up 0 bases; unmatched junction bases: 6. Germline-derived CDR1 and CDR2 are ENHRY and SYGVKD. The CDR3 covers 15 residues.

This sequence joins TRBV5-1 and TRBJ2-5, with 8 bases lining up with TRBD2. Per the germline V gene, CDR1 is SGHRS and CDR2 is YFSETQ. Unmatched junction bases numbered 6, after V lost 1 base and J lost 4 bases. CDR3 length equals 15 residues. The CDR3 sequence is CASSLRGGVGETQYF. The DNA for the CDR3 is TGCGCCAGCAGCTTGCGGGGGGGTGTGGGAGAGACCCAGTACTTC.

This clonotype was counted only a few times. The chain combines TRBV19 with TRBJ2-7, with 7 bases lining up with TRBD2. The V and J ends lost 0 bases and 4 bases, in that order; junction bases with no gene match: 3. Germline-derived CDR1 and CDR2 are LNHDA and SQIVND (reference sequence). The CDR3 has 14 residues. The CDR3 reads CASSIEAGEYEQYF. In DNA form, the CDR3 reads TGTGCCAGTAGTATAGAGGCGGGAGAGTACGAGCAGTACTTC.

This clonotype has a count of ten or more. The V and J genes are TRBV20-1 and TRBJ2-4; perhaps D is TRBD1 or TRBD2 (5 bases each). There are 15 residues in the CDR3. Trimming cost V 2 bases and J 4 bases, with 15 bases left between them. Looked up from germline, CDR1 is DFQATT and CDR2 is SNEGSKA (reference sequence). The CDR3 is CSARLARGGKNIQYF. The CDR3 region has the DNA TGCAGTGCTAGACTAGCCCGGGGCGGTAAAAACATTCAGTACTTC.

The chain links TRBV7-9 to TRBJ1-2, with a tentative D call TRBD1 (5 bases). V dropped 5 bases and J dropped 1 base, with 14 bases sitting between them. The CDR3 spans 15 residues. Germline assignment: CDR1 SEHNR and CDR2 FQNEAQ (reference sequence). CDR3 region: CASSQGVFGNYGYTF. The CDR3 DNA is TGTGCCAGCAGCCAGGGTGTGTTCGGTAACTATGGCTACACCTTC.

This clonotype was recorded many times. This rearrangement joins TRBV5-1 to TRBJ1-5; tentatively, D is TRBD1 (6 bases). Germline loops: CDR1 SGHRS, CDR2 YFSETQ. Trimming shortened V by 1 base and J by 10 bases, and 12 bases separated the two germline ends. There are 13 residues in the CDR3. Written as DNA, the CDR3 is TGCGCCAGCAGCTTGCATGTGGACAGTCCCCAGCATTTT. It specifies CASSLHVDSPQHF.